Below are 8 T cell receptor beta chains sequenced from a single sample in a study of blood T cell repertoires in COVID-19. The data were produced by immunoSEQ multiplex PCR, yet TCRdb's version contains in-frame clones alone and is incomplete. The table includes a few hundred thousand clones, 80% to 90% detected once. Sequenced material: peripheral blood. The source of these receptors is a man aged 25-45 years with acute or convalescent COVID-19.

This clone was picked up one time. The chain joins TRBV24-1 to TRBJ2-5; 9 positions match TRBD2. Germline trimming cut 5 bases from V and 6 bases from J; bases unmatched to any gene: 9. Per germline, CDR1 KGHDR and CDR2 SFDVKD. This CDR3 spans 15 amino acids. The CDR3 spells CATSGTAGGPKTQYF. The CDR3 DNA reads as TGTGCCACCAGTGGGACCGCGGGAGGGCCAAAGACCCAGTACTTC.

The rearrangement links TRBV10-3 to TRBJ1-5; 8 nucleotides agree with TRBD1. This CDR3 has 17 amino acids. V shed 11 bases and J 1 base; nucleotides not matched to a gene: 16. Germline loops: CDR1 ENHRY, CDR2 SYGVKD. The CDR3 coding sequence is TGTGCCGTTCTTCCCGGGACAGGCGCCGGCAGCAATCAGCCCCAGCATTTT. Encoded protein: CAVLPGTGAGSNQPQHF.

This chain links TRBV2 with TRBJ2-5; the match to TRBD2 covers 8 bases. The germline gives CDR1 SNHLY, CDR2 FYNNEI. The CDR3 has 14 amino acids. With V trimmed by 5 bases and J by 5 bases, 7 bases remained unmatched. CDR3 DNA: TGTGCCAGCAGTAACGGACTAGCCGGGGAGACCCAGTACTTC. Translating gives CASSNGLAGETQYF.

V gene TRBV19 combines with J gene TRBJ2-2; 8 bases fit TRBD2. Germline values: CDR1 LNHDA, CDR2 SQIVND (reference sequence). This CDR3 comprises 12 residues. J was trimmed by 9 bases and V by 5 bases; bases with no gene match: 2. CDR3: CASSGTSRELFF. CDR3 sequence (DNA): TGTGCCAGTAGTGGGACTAGTCGGGAGCTGTTTTTT.

The gene calls are TRBV28 and TRBJ2-7, with D possibly being TRBD1 (6 bases). Trimming left V 6 bases short and J 0 bases short, with 15 bases between. In germline, CDR1 is MDHEN, CDR2 SYDVKM. The CDR3 is made up of 15 amino acids. The CDR3, as DNA: TGTGCCAGCAGCCGTTGGGACACGAGCTCCTACGAGCAGTACTTC. Translated: CASSRWDTSSYEQYF. The full variable domain, with the rest looked up from reference TRBV28 and TRBJ2-7, is DVKVTQSSRYLVKRTGEKVFLECVQDMDHENMFWYRQDPGLGLRLIYFSYDVKMKEKGDIPEGYSVSREKKERFSLILESASTNQTSMYLCASSRWDTSSYEQYFGPGTRLTVT.

CDR3 bases: TGTGCCAGCAGCCTTGGCAGGCCGAGTGGCTACACCTTC. It translates to CASSLGRPSGYTF. The chain is built from TRBV28 and TRBJ1-2; D remains unclear. V gave up 6 bases and J gave up 7 bases, with 15 bases separating them. The CDR3 is made up of 13 amino acids. The germline V gene has CDR1 MDHEN and CDR2 SYDVKM.

This clone was observed once. This chain uses TRBV25-1 with TRBJ1-1; TRBD1 agrees at 8 bases. This CDR3 has 15 amino acids. Per the germline V gene, CDR1 is MGHDK and CDR2 is SYGVNS. Losses at the gene ends were 3 bases for V and 1 base for J; bases not matched to a gene: 4. The chain's CDR3 is CASSEVDRGNTEAFF. CDR3 coding DNA: TGTGCCAGCAGTGAGGTTGACAGGGGGAACACTGAAGCTTTCTTT.

This chain uses TRBV21-1 with TRBJ2-2; TRBD2 is the table's D call, not checked against the DNA. TRBV21-1 is a recognized pseudogene. This CDR3 contains 20 residues. DNA for the CDR3: TGTGCCAGCAGCAAAGAGGAGTTTACTAGCGGGACCACGAACACCGGGGAGCTGTTTTTT. As protein: CASSKEEFTSGTTNTGELFF.